This is a list of T cell receptor beta chains from one sample in a study of blood T cell repertoires in COVID-19. Only in-frame clones appear in the TCRdb table, and some are missing; sequencing was by immunoSEQ multiplex PCR. The data contain 150,000 to 200,000 clones, around 90% of them seen just once; the ten biggest clones take up 2% to 2.5%. The sample was peripheral blood. Receptors were obtained from a middle-aged man who had recovered from COVID-19. Both conserved end residues are part of each CDR3. D genes are given only for firm matches. Where a row states a size, it is once, few, many or the class of an expanded clone; other rows omit it.

TRBV27	-	-	TRBJ1-2	CASQDPGRMRGYTF	TGTGCCAGCCAAGACCCAGGGCGGATGAGGGGCTACACCTTC
TRBV3-1/TRBV3-2	-	TRBD2	TRBJ2-3	CASRESGGPTDTQYF	TGTGCCAGCAGAGAGAGCGGGGGCCCCACAGATACGCAGTATTTT
TRBV19	-	TRBD2	TRBJ2-7	CASSPSGTYEQYF	TGTGCCAGTAGTCCTAGCGGAACCTACGAGCAGTACTTC
TRBV7-2	-	-	TRBJ2-4	CASSPGQPKNIQYF	TGTGCCAGCAGCCCCGGACAGCCCAAAAACATTCAGTACTTC
TRBV15	-	-	TRBJ1-1	CATSRDAGDTEAFF	TGTGCCACCAGCAGAGATGCGGGGGACACTGAAGCTTTCTTT
TRBV15	-	-	TRBJ1-2	CATSRDRTDSPNYGYTF	TGTGCCACCAGCAGAGATCGGACAGACTCCCCCAACTATGGCTACACCTTC
TRBV27	-	-	TRBJ2-7	CASSLQGGQIYEQYF	TGTGCCAGCAGTTTACAGGGGGGACAGATCTACGAGCAGTACTTC
TRBV7-9	-	-	TRBJ2-7	CASSIVEEQYF	TGTGCCAGCAGCATAGTAGAGGAGCAGTACTTC
TRBV5-1	once	TRBD2	TRBJ2-1	CASSTSGRGSSYNEQFF	TGCGCCAGCAGCACTAGCGGGAGGGGGAGCTCCTACAATGAGCAGTTCTTC
TRBV7-2	once	-	TRBJ2-7	CASSLKRSYEQYF	TGTGCCAGCAGCCTAAAGCGGTCCTACGAGCAGTACTTC